This TCR beta chain came from a study of CD8 T cells in ankylosing spondylitis. Study findings and constraints: A motif in TCR beta, a set of roughly eight highly homologous variants, appeared characteristic of ankylosing spondylitis blood.

This clonotype was detected only a few times. Its antigen remains unknown. Each CDR3 protein gets one entry after TCRdb re-called the 5' RACE reads with MiXCR. The table lists just under 550,000 distinct CDR3 sequences, roughly 13% of them singletons, with approximately 7% in the top ten. Germline CDR1 and CDR2: DFQATT and SNEGSKA (reference sequence). Trimming removed 0 bases from V and 0 bases from J, with 9 bases in between. The CDR3 has 15 amino acids. The sequence derives from a male donor with ankylosing spondylitis. The rearrangement links TRBV20-1 to TRBJ2-4; no clear D. The sample consisted of blood, either unsorted or a sorted T cell fraction (not recorded which). CDR3 bases: TGCAGTGCTAGAGAGGCAGGAAGAGCCAAAAACATTCAGTACTTC. Translation gives CSAREAGRAKNIQYF.